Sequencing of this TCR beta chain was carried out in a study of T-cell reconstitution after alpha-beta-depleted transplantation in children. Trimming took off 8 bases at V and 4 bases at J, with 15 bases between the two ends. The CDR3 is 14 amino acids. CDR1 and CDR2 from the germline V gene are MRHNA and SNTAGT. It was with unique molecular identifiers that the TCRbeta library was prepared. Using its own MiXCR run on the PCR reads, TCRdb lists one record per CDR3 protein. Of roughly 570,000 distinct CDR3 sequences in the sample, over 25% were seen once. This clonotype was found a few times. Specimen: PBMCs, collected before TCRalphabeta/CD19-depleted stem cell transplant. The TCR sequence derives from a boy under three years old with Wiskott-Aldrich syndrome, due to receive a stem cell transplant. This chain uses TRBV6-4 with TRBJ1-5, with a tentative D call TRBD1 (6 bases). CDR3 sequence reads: CASGLDSRNQPQHF. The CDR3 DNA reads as TGTGCCAGCGGGTTGGACAGCCGGAATCAGCCCCAGCATTTT.